This note documents a single TCR beta chain sequence. Time point given: pretreatment peripheral blood. These data belong to a study of PD-L1 blockade in urothelial cancer. Trimming removed 5 bases from V and 3 bases from J, with 13 bases in between. Germline V CDR1 and CDR2: SGHAT, FQNNGV. There are 14 residues in the CDR3. Using immunoSEQ multiplex PCR, the repertoire was profiled, and TCRdb retains in-frame clones only, with some absent. The sample shows tens of thousands of clones, roughly 79% of them seen only once. This TCR came from a man aged 70-80 years with urothelial cancer. The starting material was PBMCs, obtained around atezolizumab (anti-PD-L1) treatment. The chain carries TRBV11-2 and TRBJ1-1, with a possible D match to TRBD1 (6 bases). CDR3 DNA sequence: TGTGCCAGCAGCACATACAGGGCTCACACTGAAGCTTTCTTT. Translation: CASSTYRAHTEAFF.